This T cell receptor (beta chain) was observed in a study of blood T cell repertoires in COVID-19. On the study more broadly: The study drew acute and convalescent COVID-19 samples from the United States, Italy and Spain. PBMCs, B-cell-depleted T cells, or T cells provided the cDNA or gDNA that made up the material.

The authors' processing: Scientists estimated how many nucleated cells there were by amplifying reference gene primers. Sequencing was performed with immunoSEQ multiplex PCR; in TCRdb, only in-frame clones are kept and a portion is missing. The V and J calls and clone size were taken over from that table, and D and trimming were inferred from the DNA. Among 65,000 to 90,000 clones listed, approximately 88% were seen once. This clone was detected once. There are 14 residues in the CDR3. CDR1 is SGHTA, CDR2 FQGNSA, per germline. Trimming pared 5 bases from V and 4 bases from J, leaving 15 bases between.

The chain uses TRBV7-2 and TRBJ2-7; no clear D. The source material was peripheral blood. The receptor comes from an elderly woman with acute or convalescent COVID-19. The CDR3 protein is CASSPRGPGYEQYF. The CDR3 nucleotides read TGTGCCAGCAGCCCACGAGGCCCTGGGTACGAGCAGTACTTC.